The clone carrying this T cell receptor (beta chain) was seen just once. Germline lookup yields CDR1 SGHTA and CDR2 FQGNSA. This CDR3 has 13 amino acids. The V segment lost 5 bases and the J segment 8 bases; nucleotides outside the gene matches: 5. The sample comes from a study of blood T cell repertoires in COVID-19. Across the whole study: The United States, Italy and Spain were the sources of the acute and convalescent COVID-19 samples. The cDNA or gDNA used as material had been derived from T cells, B-cell-depleted T cells, or PBMCs.

How the authors handled the data: The authors estimated nucleated cell counts from reference gene primer amplification. The protocol was immunoSEQ multiplex PCR, while the TCRdb copy is restricted to in-frame clones and leaves out a portion. The V and J calls and the clone size are those of that table, but D and trimming were determined from the DNA. The sample includes 80,000 or so clones, about 80% of them seen just once. The rearrangement joins TRBV7-2 to TRBJ2-1; 8 nucleotides match TRBD1. Sequenced sample: peripheral blood. This receptor was identified in a woman in her 70s with acute or convalescent COVID-19. CDR3: CASSIQGAHEQFF. The CDR3, as DNA: TGTGCCAGCAGCATCCAGGGGGCACATGAGCAGTTCTTC.